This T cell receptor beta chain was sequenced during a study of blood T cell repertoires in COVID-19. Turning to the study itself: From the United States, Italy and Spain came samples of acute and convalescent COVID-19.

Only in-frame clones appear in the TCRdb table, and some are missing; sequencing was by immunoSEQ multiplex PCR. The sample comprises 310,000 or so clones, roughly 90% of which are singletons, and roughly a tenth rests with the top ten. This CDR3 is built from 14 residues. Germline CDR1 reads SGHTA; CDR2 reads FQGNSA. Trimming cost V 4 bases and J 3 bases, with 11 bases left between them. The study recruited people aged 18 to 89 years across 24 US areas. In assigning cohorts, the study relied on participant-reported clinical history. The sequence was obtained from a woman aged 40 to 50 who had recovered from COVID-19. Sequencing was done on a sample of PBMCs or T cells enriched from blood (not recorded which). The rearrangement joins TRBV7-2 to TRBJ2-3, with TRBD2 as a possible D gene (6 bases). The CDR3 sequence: CASSSGRGTDTQYF. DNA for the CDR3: TGTGCCAGCAGCTCCGGGAGAGGGACAGATACGCAGTATTTT.